The 19 T cell receptor beta chains reported below all come from one sample, sequenced in a study of T cell repertoires in cytomegalovirus infection. TCRdb re-called the reads with MiXCR, one entry per CDR3 protein. In the table there are over 150,000 distinct CDR3 sequences, roughly 19% of which are singletons. Sample: PBMCs. All receptors come from a human donor in good health (CMV status not recorded). Some clones in this sample may be carry-over from other donors' samples.

This clonotype has ten or more counts. The chain employs TRBV7-9 and TRBJ2-5; either TRBD1 or TRBD2 may supply D (6 bases each). The CDR3 runs to 18 residues. Trimming removed 5 bases from V and 4 bases from J, with 26 bases in between. Germline V gene data show CDR1 as SEHNR and CDR2 as FQNEAQ (reference sequence). CDR3 nucleotides: TGTGCCAGCAGCAGAGGGGGAGGAATCCCACCCCGCGGAGAGACCCAGTACTTC. Protein: CASSRGGGIPPRGETQYF.

This clonotype has only a few counts. A much larger clone differs from this one at a single base, so this may be a read error. The V call is TRBV28, the J call TRBJ2-7; either TRBD1 or TRBD2 may supply D (5 bases each). V shed 6 bases and J shed 11 bases, with 17 bases lying between them. This CDR3 region has 12 residues. CDR1 is MDHEN and CDR2 is SYDVKM in the germline V gene. CDR3 in amino acids: CASSSITGTEYF. The CDR3 bases are TGTGCCAGCAGCAGCATTACCGGGACGGAGTACTTC.

This clonotype was seen many times. This chain uses TRBV7-8 with TRBJ1-2; D uncertain. Germline-derived CDR1 and CDR2 are SGHVS and FQNEAQ. This CDR3 region has 14 residues. Trimming cost V 1 base and J 3 bases, with 9 bases left between them. In DNA form, the CDR3 reads TGTGCCAGCAGCTTAGTGGGTGCGGACTATGGCTACACCTTC. It codes for CASSLVGADYGYTF.

In this sample, this clonotype turned up a few times. The CDR3 DNA reads as TGTGCCAGCAGCAGCCGGGACAGGGAGTCACCCCTCCACTTT. Translation: CASSSRDRESPLHF. The V call is TRBV7-9, the J call TRBJ1-6; 9 bases align to TRBD1. This CDR3 comprises 14 residues. Trimming at V came to 5 bases and at J to 10 bases, leaving 6 bases not matched to a gene. Germline values: CDR1 SEHNR, CDR2 FQNEAQ (reference sequence).

The chain is built from TRBV12-3 or TRBV12-4 and TRBJ1-2, with 7 bases identical to TRBD1. CDR3 length equals 15 residues. The ends lost 5 bases at V and 8 bases at J; junction bases unmatched: 14. The CDR3 nucleotides are TGTGCCAGCAGTGGGAGGCGGGACAGCTCCTTCGGCTACACCTTC. This gives the protein CASSGRRDSSFGYTF.

This chain links TRBV7-2 with TRBJ2-5; D call uncertain. The CDR3 covers 14 residues. Trimming pared 1 base from V and 2 bases from J, leaving 8 bases between. CDR1 SGHTA and CDR2 FQGNSA come from the germline V gene. The CDR3 reads CASSLVGLQETQYF. In DNA, the CDR3 is TGTGCCAGCAGCTTAGTGGGCTTACAAGAGACCCAGTACTTC.

This clonotype was observed a few times. The rearrangement joins TRBV6-6 to TRBJ2-2; TRBD1 agrees at 10 bases. The length of the CDR3 is 15 residues. Germline CDR1 is MNHNY and CDR2 is SVGAGI (reference sequence). V was pared by 5 bases and J by 5 bases, with 5 bases of the junction left unmatched. CDR3 nucleotides: TGTGCCAGCAGTGTCGGGACAGGGGTTACCGGGGAGCTGTTTTTT. Translated: CASSVGTGVTGELFF.

The chain combines TRBV5-1 with TRBJ2-7, with 9 positions matching TRBD1. CDR3 size: 15 residues. With 2 bases clipped from V and 0 bases from J, the junction kept 3 bases outside the gene matches. Germline CDR1 reads SGHRS; CDR2 reads YFSETQ. CDR3 amino acids: CASSFTGGLSYEQYF. The CDR3 coding sequence is TGCGCCAGCAGCTTCACAGGGGGCCTCTCCTACGAGCAGTACTTC.

The CDR3 reads CASSPTSGRAGNEQFF. Here the CDR3 DNA reads TGTGCCAGCAGCCCGACTAGCGGGAGGGCCGGGAATGAGCAGTTCTTC. V is TRBV7-2 and J is TRBJ2-1; TRBD2 agrees at 14 bases. From germline, CDR1 is SGHTA and CDR2 FQGNSA. Trimming removed 5 bases from V and 7 bases from J; junction bases left unmatched: 7. The CDR3 sequence is 16 residues long.

This clonotype was seen many times. This rearrangement joins TRBV12-5 to TRBJ2-1, with no clear D. The germline gives CDR1 LGHNT, CDR2 FRNRAP. The CDR3 totals 13 residues. Trimming took off 2 bases at V and 8 bases at J, with 10 bases between the two ends. CDR3 DNA sequence: TGTGCTAGTGGTTTGAACAGAGTGGATGAGCAGTTCTTC. This sequence encodes CASGLNRVDEQFF.

V and J are TRBV6-5 and TRBJ2-3; the D gene is possibly TRBD2 (6 bases). The CDR3 sequence is 14 residues long. Germline V gene sequence: CDR1 MNHEY, CDR2 SVGAGI. The germline V and J ends were trimmed by 6 bases and 1 base, with 11 bases remaining between them. CDR3 in DNA: TGTGCCAGCAGATCTCCGGGGGGCACAGATACGCAGTATTTT. Protein: CASRSPGGTDTQYF.

This clonotype appeared a few times. The genes are TRBV5-4 and TRBJ2-4, with 8 nucleotides matching TRBD2. V lost 4 bases, J lost 5 bases, and 14 bases stayed unmatched. The germline CDR1 and CDR2 sequences are SGHNT and YYREEE (reference sequence). This CDR3 has 17 amino acids. Here the CDR3 reads CASSPTGTSGSQNIQYF. CDR3 DNA: TGTGCCAGCAGCCCGACGGGTACTAGCGGTTCCCAAAACATTCAGTACTTC.

The chain uses TRBV20-1 and TRBJ1-3, with TRBD1 matching over 9 bases. The CDR3 consists of 15 residues. Germline V gene data show CDR1 as DFQATT and CDR2 as SNEGSKA (reference sequence). V lost 5 bases to trimming and J lost 4 bases; unmatched junction nucleotides: 9. The CDR3 DNA follows: TGCAGTGCTTACCCGGGACAGGGATACGGAAACACCATATATTTT. This sequence encodes CSAYPGQGYGNTIYF.

The table lists this clonotype with a few counts. V gene TRBV5-8 combines with J gene TRBJ2-1, with 11 bases matching TRBD1. CDR3 size: 16 residues. Germline V gene sequence: CDR1 SGHTS, CDR2 YDEGEE. V lost 5 bases to trimming and J lost 5 bases; unmatched junction nucleotides: 9. The CDR3 loop is CASSYGWGQGDNEQFF. CDR3 coding DNA: TGTGCCAGCAGTTATGGTTGGGGACAGGGGGACAATGAGCAGTTCTTC.

DNA for the CDR3: TGTGCCAGTAGTACGTCGGAGGGACTAGCTGAGACCCAGTACTTC. Its protein is CASSTSEGLAETQYF. The chain links TRBV19 to TRBJ2-5; 9 positions match TRBD2. Germline V CDR1 and CDR2: LNHDA, SQIVND (reference sequence). This CDR3 contains 15 residues. Germline trimming cut 4 bases from V and 5 bases from J; bases unmatched to any gene: 8.

This clonotype was counted a few times. The genes are TRBV10-3 and TRBJ2-7, with 8 bases aligning to TRBD1. The germline V gene has CDR1 ENHRY and CDR2 SYGVKD. The CDR3 length is 16 residues. V was pared by 2 bases and J by 2 bases, with 8 bases of the junction left unmatched. The CDR3 DNA is TGTGCCATCAGTGAGGTAACCGGGACAGGAACCTACGAGCAGTACTTC. Translated, it gives CAISEVTGTGTYEQYF.

There are a few counts of this clonotype. The genes are TRBV28 and TRBJ1-3; D is unclear. The CDR3 length is 18 residues. From germline, CDR1 is MDHEN and CDR2 SYDVKM. The V end was cut by 1 base, the J end by 0 bases, with 16 bases between. The chain's CDR3 is CASSLLGGGLSSGNTIYF. CDR3 in DNA: TGTGCCAGCAGTTTATTAGGTGGAGGCCTGTCCTCTGGAAACACCATATATTTT.

V usage is TRBV5-4 and J usage is TRBJ2-1, with D perhaps assigned TRBD1 or TRBD2 (6 bases each). CDR3 length: 15 amino acids. V was trimmed by 1 base and J by 7 bases, leaving 15 bases between them. Germline CDR1 and CDR2: SGHNT and YYREEE (reference sequence). The CDR3 loop reads CASSLSGGGLNEQFF. The CDR3 nucleotides read TGTGCCAGCAGCTTGAGCGGAGGGGGGTTAAATGAGCAGTTCTTC.

This clonotype occurred many times. CDR3 nucleotide sequence: TGTGCCAGCAGCTTGTTTTCACAGGGGGCCGCTGGGGATACGCAGTATTTT. Its protein is CASSLFSQGAAGDTQYF. This chain connects TRBV5-6 to TRBJ2-3; 9 nucleotides match TRBD1. CDR1 SGHDT and CDR2 YYEEEE come from the germline V gene. The CDR3 spans 17 residues. With 1 base clipped from V and 6 bases from J, the junction kept 12 bases outside the gene matches.